This entry lists 25 T cell receptor beta chains sequenced from one sample in a study of control samples from healthy donors and cancer patients. Only in-frame clones appear in the TCRdb table, and some are missing; sequencing was by immunoSEQ multiplex PCR. Of some 170,000 clones in the sample, less than 95% were seen once. The sample taken for sequencing was PBMCs. All receptors come from a man in his sixties with colorectal cancer.

The chain carries TRBV28 and TRBJ1-5; 9 positions agree with TRBD1. The CDR3 has 15 amino acids. Germline V lookup: CDR1 MDHEN, CDR2 SYDVKM. V shed 5 bases and J 5 bases; nucleotides not matched to a gene: 7. The CDR3 bases are TGTGCCAGCAGTCCCCGAGGGACAGGGTATCAGCCCCAGCATTTT. Translating it yields CASSPRGTGYQPQHF.

The V and J genes are TRBV5-1 and TRBJ1-2; D is perhaps TRBD1 (5 bases). This CDR3 spans 14 amino acids. Germline CDR1 and CDR2: SGHRS and YFSETQ. Trimming removed 5 bases at V and 7 bases at J, with 18 bases between. The CDR3 here is CASRPDGAYRGYTF. The CDR3 DNA reads as TGCGCCAGCAGACCGGACGGGGCGTACCGTGGCTACACCTTC.

The chain is built from TRBV6-2 or TRBV6-3 and TRBJ2-7, with a tentative D call TRBD1 (7 bases). The germline V and J ends were trimmed by 3 bases and 3 bases, with 12 bases remaining between them. This CDR3 comprises 14 residues. Germline CDR1 reads MNHEY; CDR2 reads SVGEGT. The CDR3 loop reads CASSYSGDSYEQYF. CDR3 in DNA: TGTGCCAGCAGTTATTCGGGGGACAGCTACGAGCAGTACTTC.

The V gene is TRBV9, the J gene TRBJ1-1; 8 positions match TRBD1. This CDR3 is 15 amino acids long. The trim removed 3 bases at V and 1 base at J, leaving 5 bases unmatched. CDR1 is SGDLS and CDR2 is YYNGEE in the germline V gene. The CDR3 DNA sequence: TGTGCCAGCAGCGCTTCCGGGACAGGGAACACTGAAGCTTTCTTT. Amino acid sequence: CASSASGTGNTEAFF.

This clone appeared a single time. The gene calls are TRBV6-2 or TRBV6-3 and TRBJ2-5, with 9 bases lining up with TRBD2. With V trimmed by 2 bases and J by 3 bases, 4 bases remained unmatched. The CDR3 is 15 residues long. CDR1 is MNHEY, CDR2 SVGEGT, per germline. The CDR3 sequence: CASSYARTSEETQYF. The CDR3 DNA reads as TGTGCCAGCAGTTACGCGCGGACTAGCGAAGAGACCCAGTACTTC.

This sequence joins TRBV5-1 and TRBJ2-7, with D possibly being TRBD1 (6 bases). Germline CDR1 and CDR2: SGHRS and YFSETQ. V lost 1 base to trimming and J lost 5 bases, with 13 bases between them. The CDR3 is 14 residues long. The CDR3 DNA sequence: TGCGCCAGCAGCTTGTCTACAGGGCTAGACGAGCAGTACTTC. Translation: CASSLSTGLDEQYF. Using reference TRBV5-1 and TRBJ2-7 for the parts outside the CDR3, the full variable domain is KAGVTQTPRYLIKTRGQQVTLSCSPISGHRSVSWYQQTPGQGLQFLFEYFSETQRNKGNFPGRFSGRQFSNSRSEMNVSTLELGDSALYLCASSLSTGLDEQYFGPGTRLTVT.

This chain links TRBV24-1 with TRBJ2-7; 8 bases are shared with TRBD2. The V gene's germline CDR1 is KGHDR and CDR2 SFDVKD. J gave up 4 bases and V 3 bases, and 4 bases lay outside the gene matches. This CDR3 has 14 amino acids. The CDR3: CATSDRAGAYEQYF. The CDR3 nucleotides read TGTGCCACCAGTGATCGAGCGGGGGCGTACGAGCAGTACTTC.

The chain is built from TRBV19 and TRBJ1-4; possibly TRBD1 for D (6 bases). Trimming stripped 3 bases from V and 7 bases from J, with 21 bases between. Germline CDR1 reads LNHDA; CDR2 reads SQIVND (reference sequence). CDR3 length equals 17 residues. The CDR3 DNA is TGTGCCAGTAGTATGTACGACAGGCCTGAGTTTAGTGAAAAACTGTTTTTT. Its translation is CASSMYDRPEFSEKLFF.

The V and J genes are TRBV7-2 and TRBJ2-3, with TRBD2 matching over 14 bases. Unmatched junction bases numbered 9, after V lost 5 bases and J lost 5 bases. Germline CDR1 SGHTA, CDR2 FQGNSA. This CDR3 is 17 amino acids long. The CDR3 sequence: CASSLRLAGGPKDTQYF. The CDR3 region has the DNA TGTGCCAGCAGCCTCCGACTAGCGGGGGGGCCAAAAGATACGCAGTATTTT.

V gene TRBV5-1 combines with J gene TRBJ1-3; D call uncertain. Trimming stripped 4 bases from V and 1 base from J, with 12 bases between. The CDR3 spans 15 residues. CDR1 SGHRS and CDR2 YFSETQ come from the germline V gene. CDR3 nucleotide sequence: TGCGCCAGCAGCCCTACAAGTAGTTCTGGAAACACCATATATTTT. Protein: CASSPTSSSGNTIYF.

This clone was found once. V usage is TRBV5-1 and J usage is TRBJ2-1, with D tentatively TRBD2 (5 bases). The V and J ends lost 1 base and 8 bases respectively, with 16 bases between them. Germline V gene lookup returns CDR1 SGHRS and CDR2 YFSETQ. This CDR3 spans 15 amino acids. The DNA of the CDR3 is TGCGCCAGCAGCTTGACAGCGAACGCGGAGGATGAGCAGTTCTTC. Translated, it gives CASSLTANAEDEQFF.

The chain couples TRBV28 to TRBJ2-5; 8 positions agree with TRBD1. From germline, CDR1 is MDHEN and CDR2 SYDVKM. Trimming took 9 bases from V and 3 from J; bases not matched to a gene: 6. The CDR3 contains 13 residues. The CDR3 region has the DNA TGTGCCAGTCAGGCAGGGGGCAAAGAGACCCAGTACTTC. Its translation: CASQAGGKETQYF.

The chain employs TRBV6-1 and TRBJ2-3; maybe TRBD1 (6 bases). Trimming took off 2 bases at V and 5 bases at J, with 14 bases between the two ends. CDR1 and CDR2 from the germline V gene are MNHNS and SASEGT. This CDR3 spans 15 amino acids. As DNA, the CDR3 is TGTGCCAGCAGTGAACTAATGACAGGTAGAGATACGCAGTATTTT. Its protein is CASSELMTGRDTQYF.

Worth noting for this clone: Other DNA variants within this sample encode the same CDR3. V usage is TRBV5-1 and J usage is TRBJ1-2; D is unclear. The germline gives CDR1 SGHRS, CDR2 YFSETQ. The CDR3 totals 12 residues. V lost 3 bases and J lost 2, with 5 bases in between. For the CDR3, the DNA is TGCGCCAGCAGCTCAGGAAACTATGGCTACACCTTC. Its protein is CASSSGNYGYTF.

CDR3 in amino acids: CASSVGRGPSYGYTF. The CDR3 DNA reads as TGTGCCAGCAGCGTAGGTAGGGGGCCCAGCTATGGCTACACCTTC. The rearrangement links TRBV9 to TRBJ1-2; 7 nucleotides align to TRBD1. The CDR3 totals 15 residues. V shed 0 bases and J 4 bases; nucleotides not matched to a gene: 6. Germline assignment: CDR1 SGDLS and CDR2 YYNGEE.

CDR3 nucleotides: TGTGCCAGCAGTTGGGGCGGGGGGAATACTCAAGAGACCCAGTACTTC. This sequence encodes CASSWGGGNTQETQYF. The J gene is TRBJ2-5, the V gene TRBV6-6, with TRBD2 matching 8 bases. Trimming took 4 bases from V and 2 from J; bases not matched to a gene: 9. Germline CDR1 reads MNHNY; CDR2 reads SVGAGI (reference sequence). CDR3 size: 16 residues.

This chain connects TRBV11-2 to TRBJ2-1, with TRBD2 identical over 16 bases. There are 19 residues in the CDR3. Germline CDR1 SGHAT, CDR2 FQNNGV. V shed 5 bases and J 4 bases; nucleotides not matched to a gene: 11. The CDR3 spells CASSVTGTSGGAAYNEQFF. The CDR3 DNA reads TGTGCCAGCAGCGTAACCGGGACTAGCGGGGGGGCCGCTTACAATGAGCAGTTCTTC. Complete variable domain (other parts from reference TRBV11-2 and TRBJ2-1): EAGVAQSPRYKIIEKRQSVAFWCNPISGHATLYWYQQILGQGPKLLIQFQNNGVVDDSQLPKDRFSAERLKGVDSTLKIQPAKLEDSAVYLCASSVTGTSGGAAYNEQFFGPGTRLTVL.

The chain carries TRBV6-2 or TRBV6-3 and TRBJ1-2; 12 bases agree with TRBD1. Germline V gene data show CDR1 as MNHEY and CDR2 as SVGEGT. The V segment lost 5 bases and the J segment 6 bases; nucleotides outside the gene matches: 7. The CDR3 is 15 amino acids. CDR3 DNA sequence: TGTGCCAGCAGTCCAGCCGGGACAGGGGGCGATGGCTACACCTTC. Translation gives CASSPAGTGGDGYTF.

The rearrangement joins TRBV2 to TRBJ1-2; D is perhaps TRBD1 (5 bases). This CDR3 comprises 13 residues. Germline CDR1 is SNHLY and CDR2 is FYNNEI. V lost 1 base, J lost 6 bases, and 9 bases lay in between. The CDR3 region has the DNA TGTGCCAGCAGTGAAGGAAGGGGAGATGGCTACACCTTC. It translates to CASSEGRGDGYTF.

In its sample, this clone was seen once. The J gene is TRBJ2-2, the V gene TRBV11-2; 8 nucleotides align to TRBD2. The CDR3 sequence is 16 residues long. Germline V gene data show CDR1 as SGHAT and CDR2 as FQNNGV. Trimming cost V 6 bases and J 5 bases; bases outside gene matches: 11. The CDR3 spells CASRRAGGQGTGELFF. In DNA form, the CDR3 reads TGTGCCAGCAGACGCGCGGGGGGCCAGGGGACCGGGGAGCTGTTTTTT.

V and J are TRBV5-4 and TRBJ2-1; 8 bases fit TRBD2. Germline trimming cut 4 bases from V and 0 bases from J; bases unmatched to any gene: 3. CDR3 length: 15 amino acids. Germline V gives CDR1 SGHNT, CDR2 YYREEE (reference sequence). CDR3 nucleotides: TGTGCCAGCAGCCAAGCGGGGGTCTCCTACAATGAGCAGTTCTTC. Amino acids: CASSQAGVSYNEQFF.

This chain uses TRBV10-1 with TRBJ2-7; D tentatively fits TRBD1 or TRBD2 (5 bases each). Germline values: CDR1 WNHNN, CDR2 SYGVQD (reference sequence). CDR3 length: 16 amino acids. Trimming cost V 1 base and J 0 bases, with 13 bases left between them. CDR3 in amino acids: CASSEWGSASSYEQYF. Here the CDR3 DNA reads TGCGCCAGCAGTGAGTGGGGGTCAGCAAGCTCCTACGAGCAGTACTTC.

The chain has TRBV7-9 and TRBJ1-1; tentatively, D is TRBD1 (5 bases). The CDR3 consists of 18 residues. Trimming stripped 5 bases from V and 1 base from J, with 23 bases between. Germline V gene sequence: CDR1 SEHNR, CDR2 FQNEAQ (reference sequence). Here the CDR3 DNA reads TGTGCCAGCAGCCTAGGGACTAGGGGTTGGGGTTCGAACACTGAAGCTTTCTTT. It specifies CASSLGTRGWGSNTEAFF.

The chain carries TRBV28 and TRBJ1-1, with 10 positions matching TRBD1. After removal of 8 bases from V and 0 bases from J, the junction contained 9 bases not matched to a gene. CDR1 is MDHEN and CDR2 is SYDVKM in the germline V gene. This CDR3 comprises 16 residues. The CDR3 reads CASPGDRGVMNTEAFF. CDR3 nucleotides: TGTGCCAGCCCCGGGGACAGGGGTGTCATGAACACTGAAGCTTTCTTT.

The chain is built from TRBV19 and TRBJ1-2; the D gene is possibly TRBD1 (5 bases). In germline, CDR1 is LNHDA, CDR2 SQIVND (reference sequence). V lost 0 bases and J lost 12, with 17 bases in between. This CDR3 is 14 amino acids long. The CDR3 loop is CASSIDLLGRGNTF. CDR3 DNA: TGTGCCAGTAGTATAGATCTATTGGGAAGGGGCAACACCTTC.